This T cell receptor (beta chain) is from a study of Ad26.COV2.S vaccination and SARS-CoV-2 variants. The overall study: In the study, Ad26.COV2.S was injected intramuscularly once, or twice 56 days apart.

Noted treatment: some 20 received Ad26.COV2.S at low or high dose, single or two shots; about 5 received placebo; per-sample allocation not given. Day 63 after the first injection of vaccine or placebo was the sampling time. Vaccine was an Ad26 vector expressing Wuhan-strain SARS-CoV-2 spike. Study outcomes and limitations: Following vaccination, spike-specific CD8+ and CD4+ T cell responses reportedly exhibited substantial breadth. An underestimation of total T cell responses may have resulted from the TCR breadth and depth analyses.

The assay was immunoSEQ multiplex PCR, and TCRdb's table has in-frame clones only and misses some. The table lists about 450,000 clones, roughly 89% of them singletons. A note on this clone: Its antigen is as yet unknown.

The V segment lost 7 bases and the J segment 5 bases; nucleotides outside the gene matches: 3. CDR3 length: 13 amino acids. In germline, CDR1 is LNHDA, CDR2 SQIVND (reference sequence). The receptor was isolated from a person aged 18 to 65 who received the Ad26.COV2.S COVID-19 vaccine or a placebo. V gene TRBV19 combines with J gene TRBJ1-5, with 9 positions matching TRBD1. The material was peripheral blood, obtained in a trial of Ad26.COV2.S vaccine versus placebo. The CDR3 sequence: CASTRDRDQPQHF. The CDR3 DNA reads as TGTGCCAGTACCCGGGACAGGGATCAGCCCCAGCATTTT.